What follows describes a single TCR beta chain. The data derive from a study of blood T cell repertoires in COVID-19. Across the study: COVID-19 samples, acute and convalescent, were from the United States, Italy and Spain.

The authors' processing: Amplification of reference gene primers was used by the study to estimate nucleated cell counts. Some clones are missing from TCRdb's copy, which holds only in-frame ones; the method was immunoSEQ multiplex PCR. That table is the source of V, J and clone size, and D and trimming were worked out from the DNA. This table has more than 300,000 clones, approximately 90% appearing once. Participants reported their clinical history, and cohort assignment relied on those reports. Resolution of symptoms, clearance, or two negative PCRs was present in recovered Cohort 3 donors. Germline V gives CDR1 SGDLS, CDR2 YYNGEE. The CDR3 totals 14 residues. Trimming removed 4 bases from V and 4 bases from J; junction bases left unmatched: 7.

The sample taken for sequencing was PBMCs or T cells enriched from blood (not recorded which). The J gene is TRBJ1-2, the V gene TRBV9; 7 positions match TRBD1. The source is a woman in her twenties or thirties who had recovered from COVID-19. In DNA form, the CDR3 reads TGTGCCAGCAGCCCAACAGGGGTCCTCTATGGCTACACCTTC. This gives the protein CASSPTGVLYGYTF.